A selection of T cell receptor beta chains follows, all from one sample in a study of CD8 T cells in ankylosing spondylitis. TCRdb re-derived calls from the 5' RACE reads in MiXCR, one entry per CDR3 protein. The sample lists around 890,000 distinct CDR3 sequences, about 12% occurring once. Sequencing was done on a sample of blood, either unsorted or a sorted T cell fraction (not recorded which). Receptors were obtained from a male donor with ankylosing spondylitis. Each CDR3 is given with its conserved first and last residue. The D gene is left open where the match is weak. Size is stated for part of the rows, as once, few or many counts, or as a class when the clone is expanded.

clone_size: -; v_call: TRBV2; d_call: TRBD1; j_call: TRBJ1-1; cdr3_aa: CAHGGQANTEAFF; cdr3_nt: TGTGCCCACGGGGGACAGGCGAACACTGAAGCTTTCTTT
clone_size: many; v_call: TRBV20-1; d_call: -; j_call: TRBJ2-1; cdr3_aa: CSASRVWLNEQFF; cdr3_nt: TGCAGTGCTAGCCGGGTCTGGTTAAATGAGCAGTTCTTC
clone_size: few; v_call: TRBV20-1; d_call: -; j_call: TRBJ2-7; cdr3_aa: CSARDARVSQYF; cdr3_nt: TGCAGTGCTAGAGATGCCAGGGTCTCGCAGTACTTC
clone_size: few; v_call: TRBV10-3; d_call: TRBD2; j_call: TRBJ2-1; cdr3_aa: CAISDTLAGGLSYNEQFF; cdr3_nt: TGTGCCATCAGTGATACCCTAGCGGGGGGGTTATCCTACAATGAGCAGTTCTTC
clone_size: few; v_call: TRBV5-1; d_call: -; j_call: TRBJ2-5; cdr3_aa: CASKRGGYQETQYF; cdr3_nt: TGCGCCAGCAAAAGGGGCGGGTACCAAGAGACCCAGTACTTC
clone_size: few; v_call: TRBV20-1; d_call: -; j_call: TRBJ1-4; cdr3_aa: CSARDSGMSEKLFF; cdr3_nt: TGCAGTGCTAGAGACTCGGGGATGAGTGAAAAACTGTTTTTT
clone_size: -; v_call: TRBV4-2; d_call: -; j_call: TRBJ2-3; cdr3_aa: CASSQDLRGGSTDTQYF; cdr3_nt: TGTGCCAGCAGCCAAGATCTGAGGGGGGGCAGCACAGATACGCAGTATTTT
clone_size: few; v_call: TRBV20-1; d_call: TRBD1; j_call: TRBJ1-1; cdr3_aa: CSAPADRGNTEAFF; cdr3_nt: TGCAGTGCTCCCGCGGACAGGGGTAACACTGAAGCTTTCTTT
clone_size: -; v_call: TRBV29-1; d_call: TRBD1; j_call: TRBJ1-4; cdr3_aa: CSVDSGQGWGEKLFF; cdr3_nt: TGCAGCGTTGATTCTGGACAGGGATGGGGAGAAAAACTGTTTTTT
clone_size: few; v_call: TRBV24-1; d_call: TRBD2; j_call: TRBJ2-1; cdr3_aa: CATSPTSGRGLYNEQFF; cdr3_nt: TGTGCCACCAGTCCGACTAGCGGGAGAGGATTATACAATGAGCAGTTCTTC
clone_size: many; v_call: TRBV20-1; d_call: TRBD2; j_call: TRBJ2-1; cdr3_aa: CSARNGRAQYNEQFF; cdr3_nt: TGCAGTGCTAGAAACGGGAGGGCCCAGTACAATGAGCAGTTCTTC
clone_size: -; v_call: TRBV5-1; d_call: TRBD2; j_call: TRBJ2-1; cdr3_aa: CASSFSGGQSYNEQFF; cdr3_nt: TGCGCCAGCAGCTTTAGCGGGGGGCAATCCTACAATGAGCAGTTCTTC
clone_size: -; v_call: TRBV7-2; d_call: -; j_call: TRBJ1-1; cdr3_aa: CASSSDGWVTEAFF; cdr3_nt: TGTGCCAGCAGCTCGGACGGGTGGGTCACTGAAGCTTTCTTT
clone_size: -; v_call: TRBV19; d_call: -; j_call: TRBJ2-7; cdr3_aa: CASQNQGYYEQYF; cdr3_nt: TGTGCCAGCCAAAACCAGGGTTACTACGAGCAGTACTTC
clone_size: few; v_call: TRBV7-2; d_call: TRBD1; j_call: TRBJ1-2; cdr3_aa: CASSPQQGAEYGYTF; cdr3_nt: TGTGCCAGCAGCCCCCAACAGGGGGCGGAGTATGGCTACACCTTC
clone_size: few; v_call: TRBV18; d_call: -; j_call: TRBJ2-5; cdr3_aa: CASSPSRGLPETQYF; cdr3_nt: TGTGCCAGCTCACCGTCGCGGGGGCTTCCAGAGACCCAGTACTTC
clone_size: many; v_call: TRBV12-3/TRBV12-4; d_call: TRBD2; j_call: TRBJ2-1; cdr3_aa: CASSLGMGRGQFF; cdr3_nt: TGTGCCAGCAGTTTAGGGATGGGGAGGGGGCAGTTCTTC
clone_size: -; v_call: TRBV20-1; d_call: TRBD2; j_call: TRBJ2-7; cdr3_aa: CSASLFSGGGSYEQYF; cdr3_nt: TGCAGTGCTAGCCTCTTCAGCGGGGGGGGCTCCTACGAGCAGTACTTC
clone_size: few; v_call: TRBV10-3; d_call: -; j_call: TRBJ1-4; cdr3_aa: CATMDKNEKLFF; cdr3_nt: TGTGCCACCATGGACAAGAATGAAAAACTGTTTTTT
clone_size: many; v_call: TRBV20-1; d_call: -; j_call: TRBJ1-2; cdr3_aa: CSARDRRSYGYTF; cdr3_nt: TGCAGTGCTAGAGACAGGCGGTCCTATGGCTACACCTTC
clone_size: few; v_call: TRBV12-3/TRBV12-4; d_call: -; j_call: TRBJ1-2; cdr3_aa: CASSRADPFYGYTF; cdr3_nt: TGTGCCAGCAGTCGTGCAGATCCCTTCTATGGCTACACCTTC
clone_size: few; v_call: TRBV20-1; d_call: TRBD1; j_call: TRBJ1-5; cdr3_aa: CSASGQGPDQPQHF; cdr3_nt: TGCAGTGCTTCGGGACAGGGACCTGATCAGCCCCAGCATTTT